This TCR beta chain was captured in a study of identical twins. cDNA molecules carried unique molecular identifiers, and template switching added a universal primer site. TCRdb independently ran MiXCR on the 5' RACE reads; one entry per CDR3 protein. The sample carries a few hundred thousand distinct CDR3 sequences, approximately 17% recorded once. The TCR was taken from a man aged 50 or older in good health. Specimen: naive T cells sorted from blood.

The CDR3 DNA reads TGTGCCAGCAGTCTACCCTACGAGCAGTACTTC. This encodes CASSLPYEQYF. V is TRBV11-2 and J is TRBJ2-7, with D hard to call. V was pared by 6 bases and J by 2 bases, with 5 bases between. CDR1 and CDR2 from the germline V gene are SGHAT and FQNNGV. This CDR3 has 11 residues.